Below, 26 T cell receptor beta chains from the same sample are listed, as sequenced in a study of PD-L1 blockade in urothelial cancer. Clones were read by immunoSEQ multiplex PCR, and TCRdb kept only the in-frame ones, dropping some. The table lists roughly 2,500 clones, 30% to 40% of them singletons. The sample consisted of tumor tissue, taken before atezolizumab (anti-PD-L1) treatment. The source of these receptors is a man aged 70-80 years with urothelial cancer.

V and J are TRBV5-1 and TRBJ2-2; D unresolved. The V gene lost 0 bases and the J gene lost 2 bases, with 8 bases spanning the gap. The V gene's germline CDR1 is SGHRS and CDR2 YFSETQ. This CDR3 comprises 15 residues. The CDR3 loop is CASSLEGRNTGELFF. The CDR3 DNA follows: TGCGCCAGCAGCTTGGAGGGCAGAAACACCGGGGAGCTGTTTTTT.

The rearrangement links TRBV22-1 to TRBJ1-4; the table assigns TRBD1, which was not confirmed against the DNA. TRBV22-1 is a pseudogene segment. The CDR3 covers 15 residues. The CDR3 DNA sequence: TGTGCCAGCAGTTTCGGGGGACAGGGGACGGAAAAACTGTTTTTT. Residues: CASSFGGQGTEKLFF.

V is TRBV10-2 and J is TRBJ1-1, with 10 nucleotides matching TRBD1. The CDR3 totals 18 residues. CDR1 is WSHSY, CDR2 SAAADI, per germline. V dropped 4 bases and J dropped 4; count of bases not matched to a gene: 15. The CDR3 loop reads CASSARQGQGRDSTEAFF. The CDR3 bases are TGCGCCAGCAGTGCCCGACAGGGACAGGGGCGGGACAGCACTGAAGCTTTCTTT.

By its share, this clone is medium-sized. V is TRBV6-8 and J is TRBJ2-7; D unclear. Per the germline V gene, CDR1 is MNHGY and CDR2 is SAAAGT. V was clipped by 4 bases and J by 2 bases, with 9 bases between them. The CDR3 contains 13 residues. The CDR3 DNA follows: TGTGCCAGCAGTTCGGGTCAAACCTACGAGCAGTACTTC. Translating it yields CASSSGQTYEQYF.

This chain links TRBV30 with TRBJ1-3; D gene unclear. Germline V gene lookup returns CDR1 GTSNPN and CDR2 SVGIG (reference sequence). The CDR3 is 15 residues long. Trimming left V 0 bases short and J 0 bases short, with 9 bases between. The CDR3 nucleotides read TGTGCCTGGAGTGTCGGGAAGACCTCTGGAAACACCATATATTTT. Translating gives CAWSVGKTSGNTIYF.

V is TRBV19 and J is TRBJ1-6; 9 nucleotides align to TRBD1. This CDR3 spans 16 amino acids. V trimming: 4 bases; J trimming: 7 bases; junction bases outside the gene matches: 8. The germline V gene encodes CDR1 LNHDA and CDR2 SQIVND (reference sequence). CDR3 amino acids: CASSTLRDRVNSPLHF. The CDR3 DNA is TGTGCCAGTAGTACCCTCCGGGACAGGGTCAATTCACCCCTCCACTTT.

The V call is TRBV18, the J call TRBJ2-2, with 7 bases lining up with TRBD1. This CDR3 has 15 residues. V lost 3 bases to trimming and J lost 1 base; unmatched junction nucleotides: 2. CDR1 is KGHSH, CDR2 LQKENI, per germline. CDR3 sequence (DNA): TGTGCCAGCTCACCTCGGACAGGGAACACCGGGGAGCTGTTTTTT. Its translation: CASSPRTGNTGELFF.

The table lists this clone with a few counts. The genes are TRBV29-1 and TRBJ1-2, with 8 positions matching TRBD1. The V segment lost 6 bases and the J segment 5 bases; nucleotides outside the gene matches: 8. Germline CDR1 is SQVTM and CDR2 is ANQGSEA. The CDR3 is 13 residues long. For the CDR3, the DNA is TGCAGCGTGAACCCAGGACAGGGTTATGGCTACACCTTC. Amino acid sequence: CSVNPGQGYGYTF.

The CDR3 DNA reads TGTGCCAGCTCACCGCTATCCCTCGGGAACAGACGCGGTGGCTACACCTTC. It is translated as CASSPLSLGNRRGGYTF. The chain uses TRBV18 and TRBJ1-2; D is ambiguous. The CDR3 covers 17 residues. Germline V CDR1 and CDR2: KGHSH, LQKENI. The ends were cut back, 3 bases at V and 7 bases at J, with 24 bases in the middle. The full variable domain, in which reference TRBV18 and TRBJ1-2 provide the parts outside the CDR3, is NAGVMQNPRHLVRRRGQEARLRCSPMKGHSHVYWYRQLPEEGLKFMVYLQKENIIDESGMPKERFSAEFPKEGPSILRIQQVVRGDSAAYFCASSPLSLGNRRGGYTFGSGTRLTVV.

This rearrangement joins TRBV28 to TRBJ1-5; unclear D gene. The CDR3 extends over 16 amino acids. V lost 2 bases, J lost 0 bases, and 11 bases lay in between. From germline, CDR1 is MDHEN and CDR2 SYDVKM. The CDR3 loop reads CASSLGGFHSNQPQHF. The CDR3 DNA reads TGTGCCAGCAGTTTAGGCGGTTTTCATAGCAATCAGCCCCAGCATTTT.

The sample holds a few counts of this clone. The chain joins TRBV30 to TRBJ1-5; D is undetermined. In germline, CDR1 is GTSNPN, CDR2 SVGIG (reference sequence). The CDR3 contains 15 residues. V gave up 3 bases and J gave up 3 bases, with 15 bases separating them. The CDR3 DNA follows: TGTGCCTGGAGCGGGCGCGGGGTGATCAATCAGCCCCAGCATTTT. Translated, it gives CAWSGRGVINQPQHF.

The gene calls are TRBV29-1 and TRBJ2-2; D might be TRBD1 or TRBD2, each matching 5 bases. The CDR3 spans 13 residues. Germline CDR1 is SQVTM and CDR2 is ANQGSEA. Trimming pared 6 bases from V and 5 bases from J, leaving 13 bases between. The CDR3 spells CSVGEGRTGELFF. The CDR3 nucleotides are TGCAGCGTGGGGGAAGGGCGAACCGGGGAGCTGTTTTTT.

The chain employs TRBV14 and TRBJ2-7; D gene uncertain. CDR1 is SGHDN, CDR2 FVKESK, per germline. With 2 bases removed from V and 3 bases from J, the gap between germline ends came to 14 bases. The CDR3 extends over 15 amino acids. The CDR3 reads CASSQFAVSFYEQYF. The CDR3, as DNA: TGTGCCAGCAGCCAATTTGCTGTCTCGTTCTACGAGCAGTACTTC.

V gene TRBV28 combines with J gene TRBJ2-2; D not resolved. V dropped 7 bases and J dropped 0 bases, with 6 bases sitting between them. Germline V gene data show CDR1 as MDHEN and CDR2 as SYDVKM. The CDR3 is made up of 13 amino acids. The CDR3 is CASTSPNTGELFF. CDR3 sequence (DNA): TGTGCCAGCACTTCCCCGAACACCGGGGAGCTGTTTTTT.

The sample holds one count of this clone. The chain carries TRBV30 and TRBJ2-5, with D possibly matching TRBD2 (5 bases). Trimming stripped 3 bases from V and 4 bases from J, with 12 bases between. The germline gives CDR1 GTSNPN, CDR2 SVGIG (reference sequence). The CDR3 is 13 amino acids. CDR3 in amino acids: CAWSLRRGETQYF. The CDR3 DNA sequence: TGTGCCTGGAGCTTAAGACGGGGAGAGACCCAGTACTTC.

The J gene is TRBJ1-1, the V gene TRBV19, with 7 bases matching TRBD1. CDR1 and CDR2 from the germline V gene are LNHDA and SQIVND (reference sequence). After removal of 10 bases from V and 0 bases from J, the junction contained 8 bases not matched to a gene. The CDR3 consists of 14 residues. The CDR3 loop is CATRRGQLNTEAFF. CDR3 sequence (DNA): TGTGCCACCCGGCGGGGACAGTTGAACACTGAAGCTTTCTTT.

This clone was seen a handful of times. In nucleotides, the CDR3 is TGTGCCAGCAGTGAGTCACTGGGAACGTACACTGAAGCTTTCTTT. Translated, it gives CASSESLGTYTEAFF. The V call is TRBV25-1, the J call TRBJ1-1, with unresolved D. The CDR3 is made up of 15 amino acids. CDR1 is MGHDK, CDR2 SYGVNS, per germline. Between the trimmed V and J ends, which lost 3 bases and 3 bases, there was a span of 14 bases.

This clone has more than one count but fewer than ten. The chain recombines TRBV11-3 with TRBJ1-1, with TRBD1 identical over 9 bases. The CDR3 has 15 amino acids. J was trimmed by 5 bases and V by 5 bases; bases with no gene match: 9. Germline-derived CDR1 and CDR2 are SGHNT and YENEEA. CDR3 DNA sequence: TGTGCCAGCAGCCCCGCGAGGACAGGGGTAACTGAAGCTTTCTTT. Residues: CASSPARTGVTEAFF.

The chain recombines TRBV18 with TRBJ2-2; 7 bases are a match to TRBD1. The V and J ends lost 2 bases and 6 bases, in that order; junction bases with no gene match: 6. Germline V lookup: CDR1 KGHSH, CDR2 LQKENI. The CDR3 contains 15 residues. The CDR3 sequence: CASSPNDRASGELFF. The CDR3 DNA is TGTGCCAGCTCACCAAACGACAGGGCGTCCGGGGAGCTGTTTTTT. Based on the CDR3 plus reference TRBV18 and TRBJ2-2, the full variable domain is NAGVMQNPRHLVRRRGQEARLRCSPMKGHSHVYWYRQLPEEGLKFMVYLQKENIIDESGMPKERFSAEFPKEGPSILRIQQVVRGDSAAYFCASSPNDRASGELFFGEGSRLTVL.

This clone was counted only a few times. This rearrangement joins TRBV5-1 to TRBJ2-2, with 7 bases aligning to TRBD1. This CDR3 has 15 residues. In germline, CDR1 is SGHRS, CDR2 YFSETQ. V lost 6 bases and J lost 5; bases outside the gene matches: 10. The DNA for the CDR3 is TGCGCCAGCACCCCCCTCGCGACAGGGACCGGGGAGCTGTTTTTT. Protein sequence: CASTPLATGTGELFF. Variable domain in full (rest from reference TRBV5-1 and TRBJ2-2): KAGVTQTPRYLIKTRGQQVTLSCSPISGHRSVSWYQQTPGQGLQFLFEYFSETQRNKGNFPGRFSGRQFSNSRSEMNVSTLELGDSALYLCASTPLATGTGELFFGEGSRLTVL.

This clone was recorded a few times. This sequence joins TRBV4-1 and TRBJ2-7; D not certain. V was shortened by 0 bases and J by 3 bases, with 9 bases between the two germline ends. Germline CDR1 is MGHRA and CDR2 is YSYEKL. The CDR3 is made up of 14 amino acids. This chain's CDR3 is CASSQDRGGYEQYF. For the CDR3, the DNA is TGCGCCAGCAGCCAAGATCGTGGCGGCTACGAGCAGTACTTC.

This chain joins TRBV19 and TRBJ1-6, with D unclear. The CDR3 extends over 16 amino acids. Trimming took off 5 bases at V and 0 bases at J, with 11 bases between the two ends. Looked up from germline, CDR1 is LNHDA and CDR2 is SQIVND (reference sequence). In nucleotides, the CDR3 is TGTGCCAGTAGTCTCTCCATCAGCTCCTATAATTCACCCCTCCACTTT. It specifies CASSLSISSYNSPLHF.

Only a few counts were recorded for this clone. The DNA of the CDR3 is TGTGCCAGCAGACCAGTAAGCTCCTACAATGAGCAGTTCTTC. Protein: CASRPVSSYNEQFF. The chain has TRBV2 and TRBJ2-1; D remains unclear. CDR3 length equals 14 residues. V was pared by 6 bases and J by 0 bases, with 9 bases between. Germline loops: CDR1 SNHLY, CDR2 FYNNEI.

This chain joins TRBV6-8 and TRBJ2-7, with D uncertain. The CDR3 is 18 amino acids. Trimming removed 2 bases at V and 0 bases at J, with 20 bases between. Germline loops: CDR1 MNHGY, CDR2 SAAAGT. The CDR3 loop is CASSYPTPRTYPSYEQYF. The DNA of the CDR3 is TGTGCCAGCAGTTACCCTACACCTCGGACGTACCCCTCCTACGAGCAGTACTTC.

V gene TRBV19 combines with J gene TRBJ2-1; D unresolved. This CDR3 is 14 amino acids long. Germline assignment: CDR1 LNHDA and CDR2 SQIVND (reference sequence). V was cut by 7 bases and J by 10 bases, with 20 bases left in between. CDR3 sequence (DNA): TGTGCCAGTACCCCGTTTTTCAGGCTGGGCGAGCAGTTCTTC. Translated: CASTPFFRLGEQFF.

There are a few counts of this clone. This chain connects TRBV19 to TRBJ2-1; the match to TRBD2 covers 11 bases. The trim removed 7 bases at V and 8 bases at J, leaving 4 bases unmatched. The CDR3 sequence is 13 residues long. Germline CDR1 reads LNHDA; CDR2 reads SQIVND (reference sequence). CDR3 in amino acids: CASNSGGAHEQFF. In DNA, the CDR3 is TGTGCCAGTAATAGCGGGGGGGCCCATGAGCAGTTCTTC. Filled out from reference TRBV19 and TRBJ2-1, the complete variable domain reads DGGITQSPKYLFRKEGQNVTLSCEQNLNHDAMYWYRQDPGQGLRLIYYSQIVNDFQKGDIAEGYSVSREKKESFPLTVTSAQKNPTAFYLCASNSGGAHEQFFGPGTRLTVL.